These 29 T cell receptor beta chains came from one sample sequenced in a study of T cells in Graves' hyperthyroidism and ophthalmopathy. Amplified TCR beta CDR3 regions derived from RNA transcripts. First-round RT-PCR targeting the TCR CDR3 was performed with the HTBI primer set. TCRdb ran MiXCR on the multiplex PCR reads and lists one entry per CDR3 protein. The table has about 350,000 distinct CDR3 sequences, roughly 20% seen once. Source material: blood. All receptors derive from a woman aged 35 to 49 with Graves' ophthalmopathy.

Many counts were recorded for this clonotype. J is TRBJ2-7 and V is TRBV12-5; maybe TRBD1 (6 bases). Per the germline V gene, CDR1 is LGHNT and CDR2 is FRNRAP. Deletions cut 6 bases from V and 2 bases from J, with 8 bases between. The CDR3 length is 12 residues. The CDR3 sequence is CASGRQAYEQYF. The CDR3 DNA sequence: TGTGCTAGTGGACGACAGGCCTACGAGCAGTACTTC.

The rearrangement joins TRBV11-2 to TRBJ1-1, with TRBD1 matching over 11 bases. Trimming cost V 4 bases and J 1 base; bases outside gene matches: 5. Looked up from germline, CDR1 is SGHAT and CDR2 is FQNNGV. The CDR3 consists of 16 residues. As DNA, the CDR3 is TGTGCCAGCAGCTCAAGGACAGGGGGCGCGAACACTGAAGCTTTCTTT. Encoded protein: CASSSRTGGANTEAFF.

Many counts were recorded for this clonotype. V and J are TRBV6-1 and TRBJ1-5; D not certain. The V gene lost 2 bases and the J gene lost 6 bases, with 11 bases spanning the gap. Germline V gives CDR1 MNHNS, CDR2 SASEGT. The CDR3 is made up of 14 amino acids. The CDR3 DNA follows: TGTGCCAGCAGTGAACTGGGGAGGGCTCAGCCCCAGCATTTT. This translates into CASSELGRAQPQHF.

This sequence joins TRBV5-6 and TRBJ2-5, with 7 bases aligning to TRBD2. After removal of 3 bases from V and 0 bases from J, the junction contained 2 bases not matched to a gene. The CDR3 has 14 amino acids. Germline values: CDR1 SGHDT, CDR2 YYEEEE. The CDR3 bases are TGTGCCAGCAGCTGGGAGGGTTACCAAGAGACCCAGTACTTC. As protein: CASSWEGYQETQYF.

This clonotype came up many times. The chain employs TRBV28 and TRBJ2-2, with D possibly TRBD2 on 5 matching bases. V was clipped by 4 bases and J by 0 bases, with 15 bases between them. The CDR3 is made up of 17 amino acids. The germline V gene encodes CDR1 MDHEN and CDR2 SYDVKM. This chain's CDR3 is CASSSPEAAANTGELFF. The CDR3 coding sequence is TGTGCCAGCAGTTCTCCAGAGGCAGCGGCGAACACCGGGGAGCTGTTTTTT.

The chain combines TRBV5-5 with TRBJ1-2; D is ambiguous. This CDR3 has 14 amino acids. Trimming took 4 bases from V and 6 from J, leaving 16 bases between them. CDR1 and CDR2 (germline): SGHKS, YYEKEE (reference sequence). The DNA of the CDR3 is TGTGCCAGCAGCACCTGGCCGGGGTCGGATGGCTACACCTTC. It translates to CASSTWPGSDGYTF.

This clonotype appeared many times. V and J are TRBV4-1 and TRBJ2-2; the D gene is possibly TRBD2 (6 bases). This CDR3 is 16 amino acids long. Per the germline V gene, CDR1 is MGHRA and CDR2 is YSYEKL. Deletions cut 0 bases from V and 4 bases from J, with 12 bases between. The CDR3 is CASSQDPAGLTGELFF. CDR3 in DNA: TGCGCCAGCAGCCAAGATCCCGCGGGGCTCACCGGGGAGCTGTTTTTT.

The table lists this clonotype with many counts. The chain is built from TRBV28 and TRBJ2-2, with 7 bases fitting TRBD1. This CDR3 is 15 amino acids long. V gave up 3 bases and J gave up 3 bases; unmatched junction bases: 4. The V gene's germline CDR1 is MDHEN and CDR2 SYDVKM. In DNA form, the CDR3 reads TGTGCCAGCAGTTTCGGAGACAGGGACACCGGGGAGCTGTTTTTT. Protein: CASSFGDRDTGELFF.

The sample holds many counts of this clonotype. The chain carries TRBV11-2 and TRBJ2-2; 7 positions match TRBD2. CDR1 is SGHAT, CDR2 FQNNGV, per germline. The junction had 3 bases not matched to a gene; V was cut back by 7 bases and J by 1 base. The CDR3 sequence is 14 residues long. CDR3 residues: CASTKRGNTGELFF. The DNA for the CDR3 is TGTGCCAGCACAAAGCGGGGGAACACCGGGGAGCTGTTTTTT.

This clonotype showed up many times. Written as DNA, the CDR3 is TGTGCCTGGACCGGGGGGGTGAATCAGCCCCAGCATTTT. Residues: CAWTGGVNQPQHF. The chain couples TRBV30 to TRBJ1-5; a possible D gene is TRBD1 (5 bases). The germline V and J ends were trimmed by 4 bases and 4 bases, with 11 bases remaining between them. The CDR3 is made up of 13 amino acids. Germline loops: CDR1 GTSNPN, CDR2 SVGIG (reference sequence). Looking up the rest from reference TRBV30 and TRBJ1-5 gives the full variable domain: SQTIHQWPATLVQPVGSPLSLECTVEGTSNPNLYWYRQAAGRGLQLLFYSVGIGQISSEVPQNLSASRPQDRQFILSSKKLLLSDSGFYLCAWTGGVNQPQHFGDGTRLSIL.

Regarding this clonotype: A much larger clone lies one base from this, so it may be a read error. The rearrangement joins TRBV2 to TRBJ2-2; 7 nucleotides align to TRBD1. The germline gives CDR1 SNHLY, CDR2 FYNNEI. The CDR3 length is 16 residues. V lost 10 bases to trimming and J lost 1 base; unmatched junction nucleotides: 12. Written as DNA, the CDR3 is TGTGCCATCTTACAGGGGCCCACCAGGAACACCGGGGAGCTGTTTTTT. This sequence encodes CAILQGPTRNTGELFF.

In this sample, this clonotype turned up once. In this CDR3 the conserved last residue, phenylalanine or tryptophan, is missing, so a read error is likely. V gene TRBV9 combines with J gene TRBJ2-6; D gene uncertain. The germline gives CDR1 SGDLS, CDR2 YYNGEE. The ends were cut back, 0 bases at V and 0 bases at J, with 7 bases in the middle. The CDR3 length is 16 residues. In nucleotides, the CDR3 is TGTGCCAGCAGCGTAGAGGCAAACTCTGGGGCCAACGTCCTGACTGTC. As protein: CASSVEANSGANVLTV.

This clonotype was observed at least ten times. The chain combines TRBV4-1 with TRBJ2-7; the D gene is possibly TRBD2 (6 bases). This CDR3 is built from 11 residues. Germline V gives CDR1 MGHRA, CDR2 YSYEKL. V was clipped by 3 bases and J by 9 bases, with 9 bases between them. CDR3 sequence: CASSQGGVQYF. The DNA of the CDR3 is TGCGCCAGCAGCCAGGGAGGTGTGCAGTACTTC.

This sequence joins TRBV7-2 and TRBJ2-7; 10 bases fit TRBD1. Unmatched junction bases numbered 10, after V lost 5 bases and J lost 9 bases. The germline gives CDR1 SGHTA, CDR2 FQGNSA. CDR3 length equals 14 residues. CDR3 sequence (DNA): TGTGCCAGCAGCCGGGACAGGGGTCCCCTGGGGCAGTACTTC. Protein: CASSRDRGPLGQYF.

J is TRBJ2-7 and V is TRBV6-5, with 13 bases matching TRBD2. Germline trimming cut 0 bases from V and 2 bases from J; bases unmatched to any gene: 4. CDR3 length: 17 amino acids. Germline V gene sequence: CDR1 MNHEY, CDR2 SVGAGI. The chain's CDR3 is CASSYSGTSGAAYEQYF. The CDR3 DNA sequence: TGTGCCAGCAGTTACTCTGGGACTAGCGGGGCCGCCTACGAGCAGTACTTC.

This clonotype showed up just a few times. The chain recombines TRBV5-1 with TRBJ2-7; no clear D gene. The CDR3 totals 13 residues. Looked up from germline, CDR1 is SGHRS and CDR2 is YFSETQ. The V end was cut by 2 bases, the J end by 0 bases, with 6 bases between. CDR3: CASSFTSSYEQYF. Here the CDR3 DNA reads TGCGCCAGCAGCTTTACAAGCTCCTACGAGCAGTACTTC.

The sample holds many counts of this clonotype. The chain recombines TRBV5-1 with TRBJ2-7; D is uncertain. Trimming took off 2 bases at V and 2 bases at J, with 8 bases between the two ends. The CDR3 totals 13 residues. Germline-derived CDR1 and CDR2 are SGHRS and YFSETQ. This chain's CDR3 is CASSFSPTYEQYF. The DNA of the CDR3 is TGCGCCAGCAGCTTTTCTCCAACCTACGAGCAGTACTTC.

At least ten counts were recorded for this clonotype. This chain joins TRBV19 and TRBJ2-2; TRBD2 aligns across 9 bases. CDR1 is LNHDA and CDR2 is SQIVND in the germline V gene (reference sequence). V lost 6 bases and J lost 2; bases outside the gene matches: 7. The CDR3 is made up of 16 amino acids. As DNA, the CDR3 is TGTGCCAGTAGCATCAGACTAGCGGTTAACACCGGGGAGCTGTTTTTT. Amino acids: CASSIRLAVNTGELFF.

This clonotype has just a few counts. The chain employs TRBV6-1 and TRBJ1-2, with 7 positions matching TRBD1. From germline, CDR1 is MNHNS and CDR2 SASEGT. The CDR3 sequence is 14 residues long. The junction had 11 bases not matched to a gene; V was cut back by 5 bases and J by 8 bases. CDR3 nucleotide sequence: TGTGCCAGCAGTCGCCAGGGACAGTTGAACGGCTACACCTTC. Translation gives CASSRQGQLNGYTF.

This clonotype appeared many times. This rearrangement joins TRBV6-2 or TRBV6-3 to TRBJ1-5; TRBD1 agrees at 11 bases. The ends lost 6 bases at V and 9 bases at J; junction bases unmatched: 7. The CDR3 covers 14 residues. Germline V lookup: CDR1 MNHEY, CDR2 SVGEGT. CDR3 DNA: TGTGCCAGCAGAGACGGACAGGGGGCAGGGCCCCAGCATTTT. Its translation is CASRDGQGAGPQHF.

This clonotype appeared many times. J is TRBJ2-2 and V is TRBV6-2 or TRBV6-3; D not certain. V was trimmed by 6 bases and J by 2 bases, leaving 7 bases between them. The CDR3 contains 13 residues. Germline V gene sequence: CDR1 MNHEY, CDR2 SVGEGT. The CDR3 DNA follows: TGTGCCAGCAGCCCATATAACACCGGGGAGCTGTTTTTT. It codes for CASSPYNTGELFF.

In this sample, this clonotype turned up many times. A single base separates this from a much larger clone, so it may be a read error. CDR3 in amino acids: CASSQDGFNNQPQHF. CDR3 coding DNA: TGTGCCAGCAGCCAGGACGGTTTTAACAATCAGCCCCAGCATTTT. This chain joins TRBV2 and TRBJ1-5; no clear D. There are 15 residues in the CDR3. Trimming shortened V by 6 bases and J by 3 bases, and 15 bases separated the two germline ends. In germline, CDR1 is SNHLY, CDR2 FYNNEI.

This clonotype was detected many times. This chain uses TRBV6-2 or TRBV6-3 with TRBJ2-5; D may be TRBD2 (6 bases). CDR3 length: 14 residues. Trimming left V 7 bases short and J 5 bases short, with 17 bases between. From germline, CDR1 is MNHEY and CDR2 SVGEGT. The CDR3 region is CASKLRERGETQYF. CDR3 bases: TGTGCCAGCAAGTTACGGGAGAGAGGGGAGACCCAGTACTTC.

The V gene is TRBV12-3 or TRBV12-4, the J gene TRBJ1-5, with D perhaps TRBD1 (6 bases). V was pared by 4 bases and J by 7 bases, with 11 bases between. The CDR3 contains 13 residues. The CDR3 bases are TGTGCCAGCAGTTCCACAGGGTCACAGCCCCAGCATTTT. Its protein product is CASSSTGSQPQHF.

This clonotype was observed at least ten times. The rearrangement links TRBV11-1 to TRBJ2-3; the match to TRBD1 covers 8 bases. Germline CDR1 and CDR2: SGHAT and FQDESV (reference sequence). Unmatched junction bases numbered 5, after V lost 5 bases and J lost 1 base. The CDR3 totals 15 residues. CDR3 in DNA: TGTGCCAGCAGCGCCCAGGGGGCCGGCACAGATACGCAGTATTTT. It codes for CASSAQGAGTDTQYF.

This clonotype has a count of ten or more. V and J are TRBV20-1 and TRBJ1-5, with D uncertain. CDR1 and CDR2 from the germline V gene are DFQATT and SNEGSKA (reference sequence). This CDR3 spans 15 amino acids. Trimming cost V 3 bases and J 3 bases, with 15 bases left between them. CDR3: CSASASLAHNQPQHF. In DNA, the CDR3 is TGCAGTGCTAGCGCCAGTTTAGCCCACAATCAGCCCCAGCATTTT.

The chain links TRBV10-1 to TRBJ2-2; 11 bases fit TRBD1. Trimming cost V 2 bases and J 4 bases; bases outside gene matches: 3. The germline CDR1 and CDR2 sequences are WNHNN and SYGVQD (reference sequence). This CDR3 contains 16 residues. CDR3 in amino acids: CASSESGTGGTGELFF. CDR3 nucleotides: TGCGCCAGCAGTGAGAGTGGGACAGGGGGCACCGGGGAGCTGTTTTTT.

This clonotype was found many times. The chain links TRBV18 to TRBJ1-1; D ambiguous. CDR3 length: 13 residues. Trimming stripped 5 bases from V and 1 base from J, with 8 bases between. CDR1 is KGHSH, CDR2 LQKENI, per germline. The CDR3 nucleotides are TGTGCCAGCTCATGGAAGGAGAACACTGAAGCTTTCTTT. This gives the protein CASSWKENTEAFF.

There are many counts of this clonotype. The gene calls are TRBV9 and TRBJ2-6, with D maybe TRBD2 (8 bases). Looked up from germline, CDR1 is SGDLS and CDR2 is YYNGEE. Trimming stripped 3 bases from V and 4 bases from J, with 17 bases between. This CDR3 contains 17 residues. In DNA form, the CDR3 reads TGTGCCAGCAGCGCCCGGACAGGACTAGCCGGGGCCAACGTCCTGACTTTC. Its protein product is CASSARTGLAGANVLTF.